The T cell receptor (beta chain) under discussion was sequenced for a study of patients and donors after allogeneic stem cell transplantation. The CDR3 is 15 amino acids. V shed 0 bases and J 6 bases; nucleotides not matched to a gene: 6. Germline V gene lookup returns CDR1 SGHRS and CDR2 YFSETQ. TCRdb itself ran the RT-PCR reads through MiXCR, one entry per CDR3 protein. In the table there are roughly 960,000 distinct CDR3 sequences, under 20% of which are singletons. The V and J genes are TRBV5-1 and TRBJ1-5; 7 nucleotides align to TRBD1. The specimen was blood, either unsorted or a sorted T cell fraction (not recorded which). This TCR derives from a human donor who was either an allogeneic HSCT recipient or a stem cell or donor lymphocyte infusion donor (not recorded which). It is not recorded whose cells these are; they may come from a transplant donor. The CDR3: CASSLAPGQFQPQHF. As DNA, the CDR3 is TGCGCCAGCAGCTTGGCCCCGGGACAGTTTCAGCCCCAGCATTTT.